This record concerns one TCR beta chain sequence. This sample is drawn from a study of long-term antiretroviral therapy in people with HIV. Overall study context: Sampling started about a decade before the 2015 immediate-ART recommendation.

Only United States sites treated participants with HIV. At the survey level, the v3.0 immunoSEQ assay was run. Per sample, sequencing targeted about 40,000-50,000 T-cell genomes. This table comes from immunoSEQ multiplex PCR, and its TCRdb copy is limited to in-frame clones, with some not included. The sample lists 25,000 to 40,000 clones, roughly 96% occurring once. V lost 5 bases, J lost 1 base, and 14 bases lay in between. Germline CDR1 SEHNR, CDR2 FQNEAQ (reference sequence). This CDR3 spans 16 amino acids. Specimen: unsorted PBMCs, collected 6.6 years after starting antiretroviral therapy. The sequence came from a man in his thirties or forties with HIV. J is TRBJ2-2 and V is TRBV7-9; D might be TRBD1 or TRBD2, each matching 6 bases. The CDR3 is CASSPTGARNTGELFF. DNA for the CDR3: TGTGCCAGCAGCCCGACGGGGGCGAGGAACACCGGGGAGCTGTTTTTT.